The entry below describes one TCR beta chain. Under the authors' procedure: Nucleated cell counts were estimated from reference gene primer amplification. The repertoire was sequenced with immunoSEQ multiplex PCR; TCRdb's copy has only in-frame clones and lacks some. The DNA gave D and trimming, while V, J and clone size come from that table. The sample yields some 240,000 clones, around four fifths seen once. This sample was taken from a study of blood T cell repertoires in COVID-19. Background on the study: Samples taken during acute and convalescent COVID-19 were collected in the United States, Italy and Spain. Sample material is recorded as cDNA or gDNA derived from T cells, B-cell-depleted T cells, or PBMCs.

This TCR was sampled from a woman in her fifties or sixties with active or convalescent COVID-19. Sample: peripheral blood.

The DNA of the CDR3 is TGTGCCACCAGATCCCGAGGGCGGGGTGGGTACGAGCAGTACTTC. Translating gives CATRSRGRGGYEQYF. This sequence joins TRBV24-1 and TRBJ2-7; D perhaps matches TRBD2 (6 bases). Germline-derived CDR1 and CDR2 are KGHDR and SFDVKD. The V gene lost 7 bases and the J gene lost 4 bases, with 19 bases spanning the gap. This CDR3 contains 15 residues.